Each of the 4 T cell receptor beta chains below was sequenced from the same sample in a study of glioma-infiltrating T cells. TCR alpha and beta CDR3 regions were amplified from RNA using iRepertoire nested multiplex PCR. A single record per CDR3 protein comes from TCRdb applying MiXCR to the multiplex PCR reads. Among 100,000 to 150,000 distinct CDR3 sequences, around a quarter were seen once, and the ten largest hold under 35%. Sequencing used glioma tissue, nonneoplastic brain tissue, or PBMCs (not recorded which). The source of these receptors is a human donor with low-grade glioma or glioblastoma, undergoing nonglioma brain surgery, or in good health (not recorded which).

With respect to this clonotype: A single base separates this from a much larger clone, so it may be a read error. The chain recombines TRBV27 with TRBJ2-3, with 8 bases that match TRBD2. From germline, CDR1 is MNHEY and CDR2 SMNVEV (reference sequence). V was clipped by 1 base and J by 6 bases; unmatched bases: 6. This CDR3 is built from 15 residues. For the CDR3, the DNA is TGTGCCAGCAGTTTATTTGGGACTAGGGTCGATACGCAGTATTTT. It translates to CASSLFGTRVDTQYF.

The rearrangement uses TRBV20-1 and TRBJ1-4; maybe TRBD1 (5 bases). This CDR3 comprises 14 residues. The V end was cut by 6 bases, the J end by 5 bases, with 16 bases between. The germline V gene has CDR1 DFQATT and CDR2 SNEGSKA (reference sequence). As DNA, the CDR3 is TGCAGTGCCCCCCGGGACCCCCGAAATGAAAAACTGTTTTTT. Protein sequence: CSAPRDPRNEKLFF.

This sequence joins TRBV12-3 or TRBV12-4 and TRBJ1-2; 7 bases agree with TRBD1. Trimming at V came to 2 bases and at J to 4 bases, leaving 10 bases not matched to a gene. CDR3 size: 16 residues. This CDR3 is CASSLSGGRKSYGYTF. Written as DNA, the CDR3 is TGTGCCAGCAGTTTATCAGGGGGGCGGAAAAGCTATGGCTACACCTTC.

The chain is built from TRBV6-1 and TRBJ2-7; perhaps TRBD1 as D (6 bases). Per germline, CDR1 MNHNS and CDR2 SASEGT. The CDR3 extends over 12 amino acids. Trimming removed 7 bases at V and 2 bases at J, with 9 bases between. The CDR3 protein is CASNGQTYEQYV. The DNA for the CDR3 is TGTGCCAGCAACGGACAGACCTACGAGCAGTACGTC.